The rows below give T cell receptor beta chains drawn from one sample of a study of response to subunit inactivated influenza vaccine. In TCRdb, the RT-PCR reads were re-called with MiXCR into one record per CDR3 protein. The data contain over 400,000 distinct CDR3 sequences, roughly 9.8% of them singletons. Here the sequenced sample was PBMCs from blood, taken more than 35 days after vaccination. The receptors here all came from a man in his fifties who received an inactivated influenza vaccine. Both conserved end residues are part of each CDR3. The D gene is left open where the match is weak. Not all rows give a size; the values are once, few, many and, for expanded clones, a class.

NA | TRBD1 | TRBJ2-2 | TRBV11-3 | CASSARSGGEVTGELFF | TGTGCCAGCAGCGCAAGGTCAGGGGGCGAAGTCACCGGGGAGCTGTTTTTT
NA | NA | TRBJ2-2 | TRBV20-1 | CSARDRFGELFF | TGCAGTGCTAGAGACAGATTCGGGGAGCTGTTTTTT
NA | TRBD1 | TRBJ2-7 | TRBV7-3 | CASSLGPGTGEYEQYF | TGTGCCAGCAGCTTAGGTCCCGGGACAGGGGAATACGAGCAGTACTTC
NA | TRBD1 | TRBJ2-1 | TRBV11-1 | CASSIGTGFSGPSGGEQFF | TGTGCCAGCAGCATCGGGACAGGGTTTAGCGGGCCCTCCGGGGGTGAGCAGTTCTTC
few | NA | TRBJ2-3 | TRBV7-6 | CASSPTATDTQYF | TGTGCCAGCAGCCCGACAGCTACAGATACGCAGTATTTT
many | NA | TRBJ2-1 | TRBV4-3 | CASSHSYPDYGKQFF | TGCGCCAGCAGCCATTCTTACCCGGACTATGGTAAGCAGTTCTTC
NA | NA | TRBJ2-1 | TRBV7-9 | CASSQMIVLNEQFF | TGTGCCAGCAGCCAGATGATAGTCCTTAATGAGCAGTTCTTC
few | NA | TRBJ2-1 | TRBV11-2 | CASSPDASETYNEQFF | TGTGCCAGCAGCCCTGATGCTAGCGAGACCTACAATGAGCAGTTCTTC
NA | TRBD1 | TRBJ2-5 | TRBV6-2/TRBV6-3 | CASSYDRARGETQYF | TGTGCCAGCAGTTACGACAGGGCAAGGGGGGAGACCCAGTACTTC
NA | TRBD1 | TRBJ2-6 | TRBV12-3/TRBV12-4 | CAIPRRDREGGANVLTF | TGTGCCATCCCCCGCCGGGACAGGGAAGGAGGGGCCAACGTCCTGACTTTC
few | TRBD2 | TRBJ2-5 | TRBV29-1 | CSVALTSGRETQYF | TGCAGCGTTGCTCTGACTAGCGGGAGAGAGACCCAGTACTTC
few | NA | TRBJ1-4 | TRBV7-2 | CASSLALATNEKLFF | TGTGCCAGCAGCTTAGCGCTAGCAACTAATGAAAAACTGTTTTTT
NA | NA | TRBJ2-5 | TRBV5-1 | CASSLDGAVGETQYF | TGCGCCAGCAGCTTGGACGGGGCAGTAGGAGAGACCCAGTACTTC
few | TRBD1 | TRBJ2-7 | TRBV6-2/TRBV6-3 | CASIPAYRGFYEQYF | TGTGCCAGCATTCCGGCCTACAGGGGGTTCTACGAGCAGTACTTC
few | NA | TRBJ1-1 | TRBV10-3 | CAIRLGMNTEAFF | TGTGCCATCAGGTTAGGGATGAACACTGAAGCTTTCTTT
few | NA | TRBJ2-3 | TRBV2 | CASSQSGDTQYF | TGTGCCAGCAGCCAGTCCGGCGATACGCAGTATTTT
many | TRBD2 | TRBJ2-3 | TRBV12-3/TRBV12-4 | CASRGPGLSTDTQYF | TGTGCCAGCAGGGGACCGGGACTATCCACAGATACGCAGTATTTT
few | TRBD2 | TRBJ2-1 | TRBV11-2 | CASSSRSGVYNEQFF | TGTGCCAGCAGCTCTCGTAGCGGGGTCTACAATGAGCAGTTCTTC
few | NA | TRBJ2-1 | TRBV4-3 | CASSQEGYNEQFF | TGCGCCAGCAGCCAAGAGGGGTACAATGAGCAGTTCTTC
few | NA | TRBJ2-1 | TRBV12-3/TRBV12-4 | CASSLGPNYHNEQFF | TGTGCCAGCAGTTTAGGCCCGAATTATCACAATGAGCAGTTCTTC
NA | TRBD2 | TRBJ2-7 | TRBV5-1 | CASSFRLAGYEQYF | TGCGCCAGCAGCTTCCGACTAGCGGGGTACGAGCAGTACTTC
few | NA | TRBJ2-3 | TRBV15 | CATSRAGDGTDTQYF | TGTGCCACCAGCAGAGCGGGAGATGGGACAGATACGCAGTATTTT
few | NA | TRBJ2-7 | TRBV20-1 | CSESQDGYEQYF | TGCAGTGAATCCCAGGACGGCTACGAGCAGTACTTC
few | TRBD1 | TRBJ2-1 | TRBV18 | CASSPRSPIGSGTGNEQFF | TGTGCCAGCTCACCAAGGTCACCAATTGGATCTGGGACAGGGAATGAGCAGTTCTTC
NA | TRBD2 | TRBJ2-1 | TRBV20-1 | CSARALGAGAAWEQFF | TGCAGTGCTAGAGCCCTCGGAGCGGGGGCGGCCTGGGAGCAGTTCTTC
NA | NA | TRBJ2-1 | TRBV5-6 | CASSLVGGGNEQFF | TGTGCCAGCAGCTTGGTGGGAGGGGGGAATGAGCAGTTCTTC
NA | TRBD1 | TRBJ1-2 | TRBV12-3/TRBV12-4 | CASSLTRGSGYTF | TGTGCCAGCAGTTTAACCAGGGGGAGTGGCTACACCTTC
many | NA | TRBJ2-7 | TRBV12-3/TRBV12-4 | CASSRGTYEQYF | TGTGCCAGCAGTAGGGGGACCTACGAGCAGTACTTC
many | TRBD1 | TRBJ2-1 | TRBV29-1 | CSVVGTGEYNEQFF | TGCAGCGTTGTTGGGACAGGAGAATACAATGAGCAGTTCTTC
NA | TRBD1 | TRBJ2-1 | TRBV5-6 | CASTPRWDRAYNEQFF | TGTGCCAGCACCCCCCGGTGGGACAGGGCCTACAATGAGCAGTTCTTC
few | NA | TRBJ2-3 | TRBV7-2 | CASSLGARTQYF | TGTGCCAGCAGCTTAGGTGCTCGTACGCAGTATTTT
NA | NA | TRBJ1-4 | TRBV20-1 | CSASQGPTNEKLFF | TGCAGTGCTAGCCAAGGGCCAACTAATGAAAAACTGTTTTTT
many | TRBD1 | TRBJ2-1 | TRBV4-3 | CASSLDRGISYNEQFF | TGCGCCAGCAGCCTGGACAGGGGGATCTCCTACAATGAGCAGTTCTTC
many | NA | TRBJ2-1 | TRBV4-3 | CASSHSRVNEQFF | TGCGCCAGCAGCCACTCCAGGGTAAATGAGCAGTTCTTC
NA | NA | TRBJ2-7 | TRBV12-3/TRBV12-4 | CASSQSGLRYEQYF | TGTGCCAGCAGTCAATCAGGGCTGAGATACGAGCAGTACTTC
once | NA | TRBJ2-7 | TRBV27 | CASRIAPGRGYEQYF | TGTGCCAGTAGAATCGCTCCGGGACGGGGCTACGAGCAGTACTTC
NA | NA | TRBJ2-1 | TRBV5-8 | CASSLPPGLGNEQFF | TGTGCCAGCAGCCTCCCCCCCGGGTTGGGCAATGAGCAGTTCTTC
NA | NA | TRBJ2-2 | TRBV4-1 | CASSQDRAANTGELFF | TGCGCCAGCAGCCAAGATCGGGCCGCGAACACCGGGGAGCTGTTTTTT
many | NA | TRBJ2-4 | TRBV7-2 | CASSLFMDIQYF | TGTGCCAGCAGCTTATTCATGGACATTCAGTACTTC
many | TRBD2 | TRBJ2-1 | TRBV10-3 | CAISAGLAPAEQFF | TGTGCCATCAGTGCCGGACTAGCGCCGGCTGAGCAGTTCTTC
many | TRBD1 | TRBJ1-1 | TRBV5-6 | CASSLDRATEAFF | TGTGCCAGCAGCTTAGACAGGGCTACTGAAGCTTTCTTT
few | TRBD2 | TRBJ2-1 | TRBV9 | CASSVRLASEQFF | TGTGCCAGCAGCGTTAGACTAGCGAGTGAGCAGTTCTTC
NA | TRBD1 | TRBJ2-7 | TRBV9 | CASSVDRGSSYEQYF | TGTGCCAGCAGCGTGGACAGGGGGAGCTCCTACGAGCAGTACTTC
NA | TRBD1 | TRBJ2-1 | TRBV29-1 | CSPRDSTKNEQFF | TGCAGCCCGAGGGACAGTACTAAGAATGAGCAGTTCTTC
many | NA | TRBJ1-5 | TRBV10-3 | CAIKESTQGPQHF | TGTGCCATCAAAGAATCAACCCAGGGGCCCCAGCATTTT
NA | NA | TRBJ1-6 | TRBV4-3 | CASSSETPYNSPLHF | TGCGCCAGCAGCTCAGAAACCCCCTATAATTCACCCCTCCACTTT
many | TRBD1 | TRBJ2-4 | TRBV20-1 | CSARNGQGPNIQYF | TGCAGTGCTAGGAATGGACAGGGTCCAAACATTCAGTACTTC
few | TRBD2 | TRBJ2-3 | TRBV4-1 | CASSQETSGVWNTQYF | TGCGCCAGCAGCCAAGAGACTAGCGGGGTGTGGAATACGCAGTATTTT
many | TRBD2 | TRBJ2-1 | TRBV12-3/TRBV12-4 | CASSPSGPSYNEQFF | TGTGCCAGCAGCCCTAGCGGGCCCTCCTACAATGAGCAGTTCTTC
few | TRBD2 | TRBJ2-3 | TRBV11-2 | CASTSGGTDTQYF | TGTGCCAGCACTAGCGGGGGCACAGATACGCAGTATTTT
few | NA | TRBJ1-6 | TRBV25-1 | CASTTGNNSPLHF | TGTGCCAGCACAACAGGGAATAATTCACCCCTCCACTTT
NA | TRBD2 | TRBJ2-7 | TRBV4-2 | CASSQEGGTSGSYEQYF | TGTGCCAGCAGCCAAGAGGGGGGGACTAGCGGGAGCTACGAGCAGTACTTC
many | NA | TRBJ2-1 | TRBV2 | CASTTTGSSYNEQFF | TGTGCCAGCACCACGACTGGGAGCTCCTACAATGAGCAGTTCTTC
few | NA | TRBJ2-3 | TRBV20-1 | CSAPKSRAASTDTQYF | TGCAGTGCTCCTAAAAGCCGGGCAGCCTCAACAGATACGCAGTATTTT